This TCR beta chain appears in the sequencing data of a study of OX40 agonist ivuxolimab in advanced cancers. Overall study results and limits: People who partly responded at 0.1-3.0 mg/kg had some of the least clonal expansion seen.

As regards this clone: Its antigen is undetermined.

Profiled with immunoSEQ multiplex PCR; TCRdb holds only in-frame clones, not every one. The table lists roughly 28,000 clones, less than 90% of them singletons. V dropped 2 bases and J dropped 2; count of bases not matched to a gene: 3. The CDR3 runs to 15 residues. The germline CDR1 and CDR2 sequences are SGDLS and YYNGEE. Source: CD4+ or CD8+ T cells sorted from blood, taken in a trial of the OX40 agonist ivuxolimab. The chain is built from TRBV9 and TRBJ2-1; the match to TRBD2 covers 8 bases. The sequence was obtained from an adult with an advanced solid tumor such as melanoma, head and neck, liver or kidney cancer. The CDR3 region is CASSVAGGTYNEQFF. Written as DNA, the CDR3 is TGTGCCAGCAGCGTCGCGGGGGGCACCTACAATGAGCAGTTCTTC. Variable domain in full (rest from reference TRBV9 and TRBJ2-1): DSGVTQTPKHLITATGQRVTLRCSPRSGDLSVYWYQQSLDQGLQFLIQYYNGEERAKGNILERFSAQQFPDLHSELNLSSLELGDSALYFCASSVAGGTYNEQFFGPGTRLTVL.